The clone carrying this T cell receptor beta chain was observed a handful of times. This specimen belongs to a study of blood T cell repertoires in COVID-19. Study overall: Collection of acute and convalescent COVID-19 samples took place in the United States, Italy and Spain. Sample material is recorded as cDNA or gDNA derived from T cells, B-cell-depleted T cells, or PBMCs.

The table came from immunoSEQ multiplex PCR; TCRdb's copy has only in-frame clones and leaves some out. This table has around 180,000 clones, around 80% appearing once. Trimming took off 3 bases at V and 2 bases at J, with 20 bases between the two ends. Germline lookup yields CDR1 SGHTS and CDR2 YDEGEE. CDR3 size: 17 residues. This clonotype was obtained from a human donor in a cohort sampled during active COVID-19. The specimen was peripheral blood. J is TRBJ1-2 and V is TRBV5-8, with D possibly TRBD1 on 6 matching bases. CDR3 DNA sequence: TGTGCCAGCAGCTCCGGACAGACAAGCCCTAGAAACTATGGCTACACCTTC. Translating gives CASSSGQTSPRNYGYTF.